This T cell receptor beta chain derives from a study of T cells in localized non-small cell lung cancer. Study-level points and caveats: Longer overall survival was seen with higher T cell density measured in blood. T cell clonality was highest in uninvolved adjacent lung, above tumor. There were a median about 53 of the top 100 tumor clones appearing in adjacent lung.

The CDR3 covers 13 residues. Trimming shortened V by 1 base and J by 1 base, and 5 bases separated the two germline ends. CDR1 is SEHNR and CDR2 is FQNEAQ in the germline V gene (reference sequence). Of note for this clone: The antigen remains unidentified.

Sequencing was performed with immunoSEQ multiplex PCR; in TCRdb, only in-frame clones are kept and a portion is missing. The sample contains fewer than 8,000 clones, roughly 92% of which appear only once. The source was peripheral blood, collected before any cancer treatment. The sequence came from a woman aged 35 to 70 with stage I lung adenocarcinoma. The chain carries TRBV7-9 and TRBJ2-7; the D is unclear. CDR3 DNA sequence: TGTGCCAGCAGCTTAGGCGTGTCCTACGAGCAGTACTTC. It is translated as CASSLGVSYEQYF.